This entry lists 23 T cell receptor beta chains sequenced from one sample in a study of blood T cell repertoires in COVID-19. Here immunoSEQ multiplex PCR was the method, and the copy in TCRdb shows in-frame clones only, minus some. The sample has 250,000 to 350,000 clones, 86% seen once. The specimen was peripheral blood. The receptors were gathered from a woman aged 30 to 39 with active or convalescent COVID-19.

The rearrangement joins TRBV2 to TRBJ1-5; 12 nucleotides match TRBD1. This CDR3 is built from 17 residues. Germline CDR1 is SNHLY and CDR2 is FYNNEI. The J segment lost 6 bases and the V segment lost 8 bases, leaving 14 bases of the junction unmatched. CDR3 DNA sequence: TGTGCCAGCTCCGGCCCGGGACAGGGGGCGGAGGGTCAGCCCCAGCATTTT. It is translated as CASSGPGQGAEGQPQHF.

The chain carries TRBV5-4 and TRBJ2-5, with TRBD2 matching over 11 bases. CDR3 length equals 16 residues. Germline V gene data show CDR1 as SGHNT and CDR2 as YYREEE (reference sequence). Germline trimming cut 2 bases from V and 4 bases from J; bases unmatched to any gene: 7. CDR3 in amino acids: CASSFSGGAIGETQYF. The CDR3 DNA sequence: TGTGCCAGCAGCTTTAGCGGGGGGGCCATAGGAGAGACCCAGTACTTC. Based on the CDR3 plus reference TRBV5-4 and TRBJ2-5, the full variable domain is ETGVTQSPTHLIKTRGQQVTLRCSSQSGHNTVSWYQQALGQGPQFIFQYYREEENGRGNFPPRFSGLQFPNYSSELNVNALELDDSALYLCASSFSGGAIGETQYFGPGTRLLVL.

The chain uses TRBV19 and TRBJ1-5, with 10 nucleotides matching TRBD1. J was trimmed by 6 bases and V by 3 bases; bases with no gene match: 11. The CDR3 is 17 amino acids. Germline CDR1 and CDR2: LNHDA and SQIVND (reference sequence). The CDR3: CASSIEGQGRRGQPQHF. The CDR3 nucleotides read TGTGCCAGTAGTATCGAGGGACAGGGGAGAAGGGGTCAGCCCCAGCATTTT.

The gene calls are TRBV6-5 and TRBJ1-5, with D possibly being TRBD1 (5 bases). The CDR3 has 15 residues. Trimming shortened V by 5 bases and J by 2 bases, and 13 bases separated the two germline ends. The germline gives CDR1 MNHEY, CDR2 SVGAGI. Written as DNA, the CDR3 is TGTGCCAGCAGTCCGGCGGGGGGGGGCAATCAGCCCCAGCATTTT. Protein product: CASSPAGGGNQPQHF.

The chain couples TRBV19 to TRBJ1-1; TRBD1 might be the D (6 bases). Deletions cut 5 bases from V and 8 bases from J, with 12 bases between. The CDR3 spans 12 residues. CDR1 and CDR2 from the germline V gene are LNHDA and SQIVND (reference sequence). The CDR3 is CASSAGDREAFF. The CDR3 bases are TGTGCCAGTAGTGCAGGGGATAGGGAAGCTTTCTTT.

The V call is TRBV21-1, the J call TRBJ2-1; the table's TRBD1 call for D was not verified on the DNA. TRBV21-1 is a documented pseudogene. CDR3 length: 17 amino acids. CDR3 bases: TGTGCCAGCAGCAAAGCCGTTGAGACAGGGGTGAACAATGAGCAGTTCTTC. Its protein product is CASSKAVETGVNNEQFF.

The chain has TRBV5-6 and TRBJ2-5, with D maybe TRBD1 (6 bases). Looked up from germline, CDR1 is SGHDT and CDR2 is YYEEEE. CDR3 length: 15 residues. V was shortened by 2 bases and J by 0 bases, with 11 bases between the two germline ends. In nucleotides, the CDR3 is TGTGCCAGCAGCTTCGATGGGGGCTACCAAGAGACCCAGTACTTC. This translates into CASSFDGGYQETQYF.

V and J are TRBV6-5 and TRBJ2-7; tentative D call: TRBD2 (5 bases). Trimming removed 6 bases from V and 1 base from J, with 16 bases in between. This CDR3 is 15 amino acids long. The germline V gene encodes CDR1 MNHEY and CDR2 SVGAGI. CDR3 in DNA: TGTGCCAGCAGCCGAGACCCCGGGGAGTCCTACGAGCAGTACTTC. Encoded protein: CASSRDPGESYEQYF.

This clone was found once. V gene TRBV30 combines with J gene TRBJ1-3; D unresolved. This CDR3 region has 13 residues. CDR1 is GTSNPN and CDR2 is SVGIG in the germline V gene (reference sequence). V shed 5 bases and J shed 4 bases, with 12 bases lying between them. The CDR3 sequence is CAWLNGVGNTIYF. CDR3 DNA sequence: TGTGCCTGGCTCAACGGGGTCGGAAACACCATATATTTT.

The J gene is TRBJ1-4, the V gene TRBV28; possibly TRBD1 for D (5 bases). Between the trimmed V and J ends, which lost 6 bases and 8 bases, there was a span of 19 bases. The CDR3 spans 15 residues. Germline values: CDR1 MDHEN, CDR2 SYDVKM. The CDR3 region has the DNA TGTGCCAGCAGCCACCCCGGGACTCCGAGGGAAAAACTGTTTTTT. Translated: CASSHPGTPREKLFF.

DNA for the CDR3: TGTGCCAGCAGCTCCGGAGGGTCCCAAGAGACCCAGTACTTC. Protein product: CASSSGGSQETQYF. This chain connects TRBV7-2 to TRBJ2-5; D perhaps matches TRBD2 (6 bases). Trimming shortened V by 4 bases and J by 1 base, and 10 bases separated the two germline ends. This CDR3 is 14 amino acids long. From germline, CDR1 is SGHTA and CDR2 FQGNSA. Filled out from reference TRBV7-2 and TRBJ2-5, the complete variable domain reads GAGVSQSPSNKVTEKGKDVELRCDPISGHTALYWYRQSLGQGLEFLIYFQGNSAPDKSGLPSDRFSAERTGGSVSTLTIQRTQQEDSAVYLCASSSGGSQETQYFGPGTRLLVL.

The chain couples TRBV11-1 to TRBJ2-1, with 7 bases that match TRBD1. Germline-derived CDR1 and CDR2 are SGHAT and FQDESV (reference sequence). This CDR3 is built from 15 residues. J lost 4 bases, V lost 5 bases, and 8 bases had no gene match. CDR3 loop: CASSIDRASYNEQFF. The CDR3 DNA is TGTGCCAGCAGCATCGACAGGGCCAGTTACAATGAGCAGTTCTTC.

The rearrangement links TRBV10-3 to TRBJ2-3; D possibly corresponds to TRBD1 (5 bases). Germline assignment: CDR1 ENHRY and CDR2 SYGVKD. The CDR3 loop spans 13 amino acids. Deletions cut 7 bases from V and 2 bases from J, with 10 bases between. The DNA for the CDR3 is TGTGCCATCAAGGAGACAGCCACAGATACGCAGTATTTT. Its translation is CAIKETATDTQYF.

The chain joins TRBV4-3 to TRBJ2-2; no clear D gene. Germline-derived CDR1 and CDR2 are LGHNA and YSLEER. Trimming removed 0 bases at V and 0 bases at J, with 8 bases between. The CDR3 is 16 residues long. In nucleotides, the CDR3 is TGCGCCAGCAGCCAAGATTGGAGATCGAACACCGGGGAGCTGTTTTTT. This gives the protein CASSQDWRSNTGELFF.

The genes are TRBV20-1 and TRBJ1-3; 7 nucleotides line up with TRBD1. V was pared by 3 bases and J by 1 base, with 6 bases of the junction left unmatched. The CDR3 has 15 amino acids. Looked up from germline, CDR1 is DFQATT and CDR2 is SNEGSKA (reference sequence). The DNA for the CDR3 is TGCAGTGCTAGTCAGAGGGGGCTATCTGGAAACACCATATATTTT. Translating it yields CSASQRGLSGNTIYF.

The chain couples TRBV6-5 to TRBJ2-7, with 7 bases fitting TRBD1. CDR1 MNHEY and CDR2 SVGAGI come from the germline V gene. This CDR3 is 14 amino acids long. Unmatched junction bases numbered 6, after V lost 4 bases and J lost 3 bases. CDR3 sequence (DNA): TGTGCCAGCAGTTTAGGGCAGGGGGACTACGAGCAGTACTTC. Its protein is CASSLGQGDYEQYF.

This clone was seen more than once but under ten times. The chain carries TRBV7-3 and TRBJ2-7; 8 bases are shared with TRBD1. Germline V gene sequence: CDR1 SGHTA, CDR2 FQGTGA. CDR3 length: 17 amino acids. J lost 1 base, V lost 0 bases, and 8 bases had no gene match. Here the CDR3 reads CASSLTRGTGSSYEQYF. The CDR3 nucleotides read TGTGCCAGCAGCTTAACCAGGGGGACAGGTTCGTCCTACGAGCAGTACTTC.

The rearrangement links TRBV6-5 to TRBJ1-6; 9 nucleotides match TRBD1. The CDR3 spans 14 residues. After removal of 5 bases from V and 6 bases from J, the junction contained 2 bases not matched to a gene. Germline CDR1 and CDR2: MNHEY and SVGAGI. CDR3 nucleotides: TGTGCCAGCAGTACAGGGGGCCTTAATTCACCCCTCCACTTT. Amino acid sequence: CASSTGGLNSPLHF.

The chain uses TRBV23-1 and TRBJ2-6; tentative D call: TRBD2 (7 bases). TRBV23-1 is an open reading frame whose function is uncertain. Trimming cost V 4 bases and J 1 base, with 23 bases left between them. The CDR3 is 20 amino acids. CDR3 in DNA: TGCGCCAGCAGTCGATCCCGGGGGGCGAATTTCAAATCTGGGGCCAACGTCCTGACTTTC. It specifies CASSRSRGANFKSGANVLTF.

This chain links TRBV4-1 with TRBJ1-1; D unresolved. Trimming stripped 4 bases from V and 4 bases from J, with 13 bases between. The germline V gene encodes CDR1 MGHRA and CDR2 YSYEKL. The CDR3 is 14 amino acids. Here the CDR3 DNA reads TGCGCCAGCAGCCGAACGGGAGGGAGCACTGAAGCTTTCTTT. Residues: CASSRTGGSTEAFF.

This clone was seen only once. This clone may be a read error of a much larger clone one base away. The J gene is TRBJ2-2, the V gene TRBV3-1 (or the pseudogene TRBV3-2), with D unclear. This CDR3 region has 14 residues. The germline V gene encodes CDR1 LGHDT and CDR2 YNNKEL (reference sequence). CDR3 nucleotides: TGTGCCAACAGCCAATTTACCAGCACCGGGGAGCTGTTTTTT. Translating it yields CANSQFTSTGELFF.

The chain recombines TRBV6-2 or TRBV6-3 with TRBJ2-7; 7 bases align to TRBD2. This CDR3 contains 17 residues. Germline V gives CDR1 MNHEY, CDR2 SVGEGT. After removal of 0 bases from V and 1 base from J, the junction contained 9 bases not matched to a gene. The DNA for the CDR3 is TGTGCCAGCAGTTACTCTTCAATGGGACTATTGTCCTACGAGCAGTACTTC. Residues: CASSYSSMGLLSYEQYF.

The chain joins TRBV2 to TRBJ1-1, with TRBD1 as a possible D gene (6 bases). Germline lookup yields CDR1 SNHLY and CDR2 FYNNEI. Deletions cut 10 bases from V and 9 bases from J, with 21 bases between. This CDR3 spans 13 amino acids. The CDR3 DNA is TGTGCCACTACGGGACAAAACCCATTGAAAGCTTTCTTT. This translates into CATTGQNPLKAFF. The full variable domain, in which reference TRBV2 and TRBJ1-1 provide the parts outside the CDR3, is EPEVTQTPSHQVTQMGQEVILRCVPISNHLYFYWYRQILGQKVEFLVSFYNNEISEKSEIFDDQFSVERPDGSNFTLKIRSTKLEDSAMYFCATTGQNPLKAFFGQGTRLTVV.